What follows are 28 T cell receptor beta chains derived from one specimen sequenced in a study of blood T cell repertoires in COVID-19. Sequencing used immunoSEQ multiplex PCR; TCRdb keeps in-frame clones, though not all of them. Of over 250,000 clones in the sample, approximately 86% were seen once. The sample comprised peripheral blood. The receptors here all came from a woman between 70 and 85 years old with COVID-19, enrolled during active disease.

The CDR3: CASSRLAGAYYEQYF. DNA of the CDR3: TGTGCCAGCAGTCGGTTAGCGGGGGCCTACTACGAGCAGTACTTC. J is TRBJ2-7 and V is TRBV6-2 or TRBV6-3; 9 nucleotides match TRBD2. This CDR3 contains 15 residues. The V gene's germline CDR1 is MNHEY and CDR2 SVGEGT. V shed 5 bases, J shed 3 bases, and the junction held 8 bases outside the gene matches.

The rearrangement uses TRBV7-9 and TRBJ2-5, with D maybe TRBD2 (5 bases). Germline CDR1 and CDR2: SEHNR and FQNEAQ (reference sequence). CDR3 length: 15 amino acids. V lost 3 bases and J lost 5, with 16 bases in between. CDR3 nucleotide sequence: TGTGCCAGCAGCTTCCAGGAACTAGACTGGGAGACCCAGTACTTC. Translation: CASSFQELDWETQYF.

This chain links TRBV12-3 or TRBV12-4 with TRBJ2-5, with a tentative D call TRBD1 (6 bases). Trimming shortened V by 7 bases and J by 3 bases, and 12 bases separated the two germline ends. This CDR3 spans 13 amino acids. The CDR3: CASTRTEKETQYF. The CDR3 region has the DNA TGTGCCAGCACCCGGACAGAGAAAGAGACCCAGTACTTC.

V and J are TRBV18 and TRBJ1-2, with D tentatively TRBD1 (6 bases). Trimming shortened V by 3 bases and J by 1 base, and 9 bases separated the two germline ends. Germline lookup yields CDR1 KGHSH and CDR2 LQKENI. This CDR3 region has 14 residues. The CDR3 bases are TGTGCCAGCTCACCGACAGGATATAACTATGGCTACACCTTC. It translates to CASSPTGYNYGYTF.

This chain links TRBV28 with TRBJ1-6; weak D call: TRBD1 (5 bases). The CDR3 covers 15 residues. Trimming took off 5 bases at V and 1 base at J, with 9 bases between the two ends. Germline assignment: CDR1 MDHEN and CDR2 SYDVKM. CDR3 sequence (DNA): TGTGCCAGCAGTCAGGGCCTATCCTATAATTCACCCCTCCACTTT. Translating it yields CASSQGLSYNSPLHF.

The chain links TRBV12-3 or TRBV12-4 to TRBJ2-1, with TRBD1 matching over 7 bases. The V segment lost 10 bases and the J segment 6 bases; nucleotides outside the gene matches: 3. The CDR3 length is 11 residues. The DNA for the CDR3 is TGTGCCATTAGACAGGGCAATGAGCAGTTCTTC. It yields the protein CAIRQGNEQFF.

This clone was seen just once. J is TRBJ1-2 and V is TRBV5-1; 9 bases agree with TRBD1. V was clipped by 7 bases and J by 2 bases; unmatched bases: 18. Germline values: CDR1 SGHRS, CDR2 YFSETQ. CDR3 length: 18 amino acids. The CDR3 loop is CASDTTGTGNFNNYGYTF. Here the CDR3 DNA reads TGCGCCAGCGACACCACCGGGACAGGGAATTTCAACAACTATGGCTACACCTTC.

The chain carries TRBV19 and TRBJ1-3, with D possibly matching TRBD1 (6 bases). CDR1 and CDR2 from the germline V gene are LNHDA and SQIVND (reference sequence). This CDR3 spans 15 amino acids. The V gene lost 7 bases and the J gene lost 0 bases, with 13 bases spanning the gap. The CDR3 nucleotides are TGTGCCAGTACGAGGGGGAGAATCTCTGGAAACACCATATATTTT. Translated: CASTRGRISGNTIYF.

CDR3 DNA sequence: TGCACCAGCAGCCTCGGAGGGTCCTCCTACGAGCAGTACTTC. It yields the protein CTSSLGGSSYEQYF. The chain couples TRBV1 to TRBJ2-7; TRBD2 was called by the table and not checked on the DNA. TRBV1 is a pseudogene locus. The CDR3 has 14 residues.

The table lists this clone with a few counts. J is TRBJ2-3 and V is TRBV2; 8 bases align to TRBD2. Trimming at V came to 6 bases and at J to 2 bases, leaving 4 bases not matched to a gene. The CDR3 loop spans 14 amino acids. From germline, CDR1 is SNHLY and CDR2 FYNNEI. In nucleotides, the CDR3 is TGTGCCAGCAGGGACGGGGGGGTCACAGATACGCAGTATTTT. It translates to CASRDGGVTDTQYF.

This clone was found a few times. The rearrangement uses TRBV27 and TRBJ1-3; no clear D gene. CDR3 length equals 11 residues. Germline lookup yields CDR1 MNHEY and CDR2 SMNVEV (reference sequence). The V gene lost 10 bases and the J gene lost 1 base, with 5 bases spanning the gap. CDR3 in DNA: TGTGCCACCCGTTCTGGAAACACCATATATTTT. This encodes CATRSGNTIYF.

This clone was recorded a few times. This chain links TRBV5-1 with TRBJ1-6, with 11 bases matching TRBD1. The CDR3 loop spans 15 amino acids. Germline lookup yields CDR1 SGHRS and CDR2 YFSETQ. V shed 4 bases, J shed 7 bases, and the junction held 4 bases outside the gene matches. The CDR3 DNA is TGCGCCAGCAGCAGGGGACAGGGGGTCAATTCACCCCTCCACTTT. It yields the protein CASSRGQGVNSPLHF.

This chain joins TRBV19 and TRBJ2-3, with 10 bases aligning to TRBD2. Germline-derived CDR1 and CDR2 are LNHDA and SQIVND (reference sequence). The CDR3 extends over 14 amino acids. With 6 bases clipped from V and 7 bases from J, the junction kept 7 bases outside the gene matches. The CDR3, as DNA: TGTGCCAGTAGAGACAGCGGGGGGGCCAATACGCAGTATTTT. This codes for CASRDSGGANTQYF.

The chain uses TRBV19 and TRBJ2-7; maybe TRBD1 (6 bases). The CDR3 runs to 14 residues. Deletions cut 5 bases from V and 6 bases from J, with 17 bases between. CDR1 and CDR2 (germline): LNHDA, SQIVND (reference sequence). CDR3 sequence: CASSSQHQGSEQYF. CDR3 nucleotides: TGTGCCAGTAGTTCCCAACACCAGGGGTCCGAGCAGTACTTC.

The chain carries TRBV9 and TRBJ1-4; a possible D gene is TRBD1 (6 bases). The V gene lost 0 bases and the J gene lost 4 bases, with 10 bases spanning the gap. The germline CDR1 and CDR2 sequences are SGDLS and YYNGEE. CDR3 length: 15 residues. The CDR3 loop reads CASSVDRGSNEKLFF. In DNA form, the CDR3 reads TGTGCCAGCAGCGTAGATAGGGGGAGTAATGAAAAACTGTTTTTT.

The rearrangement uses TRBV19 and TRBJ1-5; D perhaps matches TRBD1 (5 bases). Germline CDR1 and CDR2: LNHDA and SQIVND (reference sequence). The V and J ends lost 3 bases and 2 bases respectively, with 14 bases between them. The CDR3 contains 16 residues. The CDR3 sequence is CASSILWARGNQPQHF. The CDR3 DNA reads TGTGCCAGTAGTATCCTCTGGGCCAGGGGCAATCAGCCCCAGCATTTT.

The chain has TRBV4-1 and TRBJ2-5; 10 bases align to TRBD2. Unmatched junction bases numbered 5, after V lost 0 bases and J lost 1 base. The germline V gene encodes CDR1 MGHRA and CDR2 YSYEKL. The CDR3 sequence is 17 residues long. The CDR3 DNA is TGCGCCAGCAGCCAAGACCCTAGCGGGGGAGCCCAAGAGACCCAGTACTTC. It translates to CASSQDPSGGAQETQYF.

The chain recombines TRBV7-3 with TRBJ2-2, with D maybe TRBD1 (6 bases). CDR1 is SGHTA and CDR2 is FQGTGA in the germline V gene. V lost 5 bases and J lost 7, with 8 bases in between. The CDR3 runs to 12 residues. CDR3 sequence (DNA): TGTGCCAGCAGCCCGACAGGCGGGGAGCTGTTTTTT. Protein: CASSPTGGELFF.

J is TRBJ1-2 and V is TRBV30; tentatively, D is TRBD1 (5 bases). Trimming took off 0 bases at V and 8 bases at J, with 16 bases between the two ends. Germline assignment: CDR1 GTSNPN and CDR2 SVGIG (reference sequence). CDR3 length equals 14 residues. The CDR3 loop is CAWSVGRGNRGYTF. The CDR3 DNA reads TGTGCCTGGAGTGTAGGTCGGGGGAACAGGGGCTACACCTTC.

The chain joins TRBV11-2 to TRBJ1-4; possible D gene TRBD1, 5 bases. In germline, CDR1 is SGHAT, CDR2 FQNNGV. The CDR3 sequence is 15 residues long. Trimming pared 1 base from V and 7 bases from J, leaving 13 bases between. CDR3: CASSLVRGGIEKLFF. Here the CDR3 DNA reads TGTGCCAGCAGCTTAGTTCGGGGCGGGATTGAAAAACTGTTTTTT.

V gene TRBV12-3 or TRBV12-4 combines with J gene TRBJ2-2; the match to TRBD1 covers 8 bases. The CDR3 sequence is 13 residues long. With 6 bases clipped from V and 5 bases from J, the junction kept 2 bases outside the gene matches. The CDR3 reads CASSRQGTGELFF. CDR3 nucleotide sequence: TGTGCCAGCAGCAGACAGGGGACCGGGGAGCTGTTTTTT.

The V gene is TRBV29-1, the J gene TRBJ1-2; a possible D gene is TRBD1 (6 bases). Germline V lookup: CDR1 SQVTM, CDR2 ANQGSEA. The CDR3 is 11 amino acids. V gave up 6 bases and J gave up 2 bases, with 7 bases separating them. For the CDR3, the DNA is TGCAGCGTCCAGGGGAACTATGGCTACACCTTC. Amino acid sequence: CSVQGNYGYTF.

This chain uses TRBV5-1 with TRBJ1-1; perhaps TRBD1 as D (6 bases). Germline V lookup: CDR1 SGHRS, CDR2 YFSETQ. Trimming stripped 4 bases from V and 7 bases from J, with 14 bases between. The CDR3 has 13 residues. For the CDR3, the DNA is TGCGCCAGCAGCCCGACAGGCAGGGGTGAAGCTTTCTTT. Protein sequence: CASSPTGRGEAFF.

J is TRBJ2-7 and V is TRBV2; 7 bases line up with TRBD1. Per germline, CDR1 SNHLY and CDR2 FYNNEI. V trimming: 3 bases; J trimming: 2 bases; junction bases outside the gene matches: 7. There are 15 residues in the CDR3. CDR3 sequence: CASSEGTAGTYEQYF. The CDR3 nucleotides read TGTGCCAGCAGTGAGGGGACAGCCGGAACCTACGAGCAGTACTTC. Variable domain in full (rest from reference TRBV2 and TRBJ2-7): EPEVTQTPSHQVTQMGQEVILRCVPISNHLYFYWYRQILGQKVEFLVSFYNNEISEKSEIFDDQFSVERPDGSNFTLKIRSTKLEDSAMYFCASSEGTAGTYEQYFGPGTRLTVT.

The chain employs TRBV24-1 and TRBJ1-2; D remains unclear. Germline loops: CDR1 KGHDR, CDR2 SFDVKD. The CDR3 length is 13 residues. Trimming took off 10 bases at V and 7 bases at J, with 18 bases between the two ends. The CDR3 loop reads CATWGGTEAGYTF. CDR3 DNA: TGTGCCACGTGGGGAGGTACCGAAGCTGGCTACACCTTC.

V and J are TRBV20-1 and TRBJ2-7; a possible D gene is TRBD1 (5 bases). Germline assignment: CDR1 DFQATT and CDR2 SNEGSKA (reference sequence). The CDR3 totals 13 residues. V lost 3 bases and J 9 bases, leaving 18 bases between the germline ends. CDR3 residues: CSASNPFQGVQYF. In nucleotides, the CDR3 is TGCAGTGCTAGTAACCCGTTTCAGGGTGTGCAGTACTTC.

V usage is TRBV12-3 or TRBV12-4 and J usage is TRBJ1-2, with a tentative D call TRBD1 (5 bases). V was pared by 8 bases and J by 4 bases, with 8 bases between. The length of the CDR3 is 11 residues. The CDR3 DNA follows: TGTGCCAGCTCGGGGGGCTATGGCTACACCTTC. Amino acids: CASSGGYGYTF.

This clone was recorded once. The CDR3 coding sequence is TGTGCCAGCAGTGTGGGGACTAGGAATGAGCAGTTCTTC. It is translated as CASSVGTRNEQFF. The chain links TRBV2 to TRBJ2-1, with 8 bases identical to TRBD2. The CDR3 contains 13 residues. V dropped 4 bases and J dropped 7; count of bases not matched to a gene: 3. CDR1 and CDR2 (germline): SNHLY, FYNNEI.